The entry below describes one T cell receptor (beta chain). Its target antigen remains unknown. No base quality values were provided; no much bigger clone lies one nucleotide off. The Quick-DNA Microprep Kit was used to extract genomic DNA from the sorted cells. Amplification of TCRbeta DNA was done with the immunoSEQ hsTCRbeta kit, following the protocol from the manufacturer. An Illumina MiSeq instrument was used to sequence the TCRbeta libraries. As for the original processing: Following removal of out-of-frame sequences, roughly 2 million distinct TCRbeta sequences were retained, with an average of roughly 70,000 per individual. Each individual was scored by the count of about 150 previously reported CMV-associated TCRbeta sequences and the total productive distinct TCRbeta count. A beta-binomial model was reimplemented in Python, and scikit-learn random forests with default parameters were trained on data from the US cohort. On the Belgian cohort, classifier performance was reported as the median AUC, along with percentile confidence intervals, across 10,000 bootstrap iterations. As stored in TCRdb, this immuneACCESS dataset retains in-frame rearrangements with V and J assigned. A fraction of the clones does not appear; measured against another copy, unresolved V genes explain less than half of the discrepancy, and the remainder lacks a known reason. V and J calls and clone size are given by that table; D and trimming were obtained from the DNA. Recorded for this sample are 25,000 to 30,000 clones; over 70% of them occurred a single time. Roughly 1% of the sample lies in the top ten.

The CDR3 holds 16 amino acids from the cysteine to the phenylalanine. Left in the record is the CDR3 DNA by itself, 48 bases read in frame from the first base. The germline V gene encodes CDR1 SEHNR and CDR2 FQNEAQ (reference sequence). Trimming removed 3 bases from V and 4 bases from J, leaving 17 bases between the germline ends. The sample belongs to a study of memory CD4+ T cells and cytomegalovirus serostatus (dated by TCRdb to the late 2010s). Concerning the study at large: The cohort comprised 33 healthy Belgian adults, 9 CMV seropositive and 24 CMV seronegative. To replicate a published TCR-based CMV serostatus classifier, the study sequenced CD4+ memory TCRbeta repertoires from a Belgian cohort whose cytomegalovirus serostatus was known. Study-wide conclusions, independent of this receptor: Only CD4+CD45RO+ memory cells were sequenced, unlike the original study, which covered naive and memory CD4+ and CD8+ populations. On the Belgian cohort, the classifier built on the original framework reached a median bootstrapped AUC of roughly 0.96, with a 95% CI of 0.76-1.00. CMV serostatus prediction reached a median bootstrapped AUC of 0.95 with the original framework and 0.91 with a US-trained random forest. Of fewer than 200 previously reported CMV-associated TCRbeta sequences, around 70 appeared in the CD4+ memory repertoires, each in one to five individuals. Results were interpreted as suggesting that the CMV-associated TCR signature is largely present in the CD4+ memory repertoire.

A FACSAria II was used to sort memory CD4+ T cells, defined as single viable CD3+CD4+CD8-CD45RO+ cells. CMV serostatus was determined using a Roche Elecsys assay that detects serum IgG against CMV pp150, pp28, p38 and p52. Following thawing, total CD4+ T cells were enriched through positive selection using CD4 magnetic microbeads. Samples originated from another study that specifically interrogated the CD4+ T cell memory repertoire. Following standard operating procedures, peripheral blood mononuclear cells were isolated and cryopreserved, while serum was kept at -80 degrees C. The staining relied on CD3-PerCP (BW264/56), CD4-APC (RPA-T4), CD45RO-PE (UCHT1) and CD8-Pacific Orange (3B5) antibodies, and Sytox blue was used to exclude non-viable cells.

The rearrangement joined TRBV7-9 to TRBJ2-3, and the D gene may be TRBD2, 7 bases matching. The sample comprised memory CD4+ T cells from blood. The sequence was obtained from an adult in good health and CMV-seronegative. The CDR3 in this case is CASSFPPGGRADTQYF. In nucleotide form, the sequence is TGTGCCAGCAGCTTTCCCCCGGGGGGCAGGGCAGATACGCAGTATTTT.